Shown below are 8 T cell receptor beta chains from a single sample sequenced in a study of T cells expressing NK-cell markers. Each CDR3 protein gets one entry in TCRdb, which reprocessed the 5' RACE reads and gives no DNA. The sample's table shows a few hundred thousand distinct CDR3 sequences. The sequenced material came from blood T cells: a sorted CD56 or NKG2C T cell subset, CD4+ or CD8+ T cells, or bulk PBMC T cells (not recorded which). The source of these receptors is a young man in good health.

The chain employs TRBV20-1 and TRBJ2-5; TCRdb reports TRBD2, a call that lacks DNA to check it against. Germline lookup yields CDR1 DFQATT and CDR2 SNEGSKA (reference sequence). This CDR3 contains 13 residues. The chain's CDR3 is CSARGSWEETQYF.

The chain links TRBV6-2 or TRBV6-3 to TRBJ1-2. In germline, CDR1 is MNHEY, CDR2 SVGEGT. This CDR3 comprises 13 residues. The CDR3: CASSSTYGNGYTF.

The V and J genes are TRBV18 and TRBJ2-4; TCRdb's D call of TRBD1 is untestable without DNA. This CDR3 is built from 15 residues. Germline assignment: CDR1 KGHSH and CDR2 LQKENI. CDR3 residues: CASSLDPLTKNIQYF.

The chain uses TRBV6-1 and TRBJ1-3; lacking DNA, the TRBD1 call made by TCRdb goes unchecked. Germline CDR1 MNHNS, CDR2 SASEGT. This CDR3 is 15 amino acids long. The CDR3 protein is CASSPRQGFGNTIYF.

The V gene is TRBV2, the J gene TRBJ2-7. This CDR3 region has 12 residues. The germline CDR1 and CDR2 sequences are SNHLY and FYNNEI. CDR3 residues: CASIRGLYEQYF. Filled out from reference TRBV2 and TRBJ2-7, the complete variable domain reads EPEVTQTPSHQVTQMGQEVILRCVPISNHLYFYWYRQILGQKVEFLVSFYNNEISEKSEIFDDQFSVERPDGSNFTLKIRSTKLEDSAMYFCASIRGLYEQYFGPGTRLTVT.

The V call is TRBV28, the J call TRBJ2-7. Germline assignment: CDR1 MDHEN and CDR2 SYDVKM. The CDR3 sequence is 13 residues long. The CDR3 is CASSFGFQNEQYF.

V and J are TRBV6-1 and TRBJ2-1; TCRdb's assignment of TRBD1 cannot be checked, as there is no DNA. The CDR3 sequence is 17 residues long. CDR1 is MNHNS and CDR2 is SASEGT in the germline V gene. Here the CDR3 reads CASSDSSGRDSYNEQFF.

The chain uses TRBV12-3 or TRBV12-4 and TRBJ2-5; TCRdb selects TRBD2, and the lack of DNA leaves this call unchecked. CDR3 length: 14 amino acids. CDR3 residues: CASREERGPGTQYF.